What follows are 2 T cell receptor beta chains derived from one specimen sequenced in a study of neurological immune-mediated disorders. TCRdb ran MiXCR on the 5' RACE reads and lists one entry per CDR3 protein. This sample has around 25,000 distinct CDR3 sequences, with about an eighth found just once. The sequenced sample consisted of PBMCs. The receptor set was obtained from a woman aged 35 to 49 with HTLV-1-associated myelopathy (HAM/TSP).

This clonotype was counted at least ten times. J is TRBJ2-5 and V is TRBV5-1, with TRBD2 matching 11 bases. Trimming at V came to 4 bases and at J to 3 bases, leaving 5 bases not matched to a gene. Germline CDR1 and CDR2: SGHRS and YFSETQ. The CDR3 is 15 amino acids. The CDR3 reads CASSRGTSGEETQYF. CDR3 bases: TGCGCCAGCAGCCGTGGGACTAGCGGTGAAGAGACCCAGTACTTC. The full variable domain, with the rest looked up from reference TRBV5-1 and TRBJ2-5, is KAGVTQTPRYLIKTRGQQVTLSCSPISGHRSVSWYQQTPGQGLQFLFEYFSETQRNKGNFPGRFSGRQFSNSRSEMNVSTLELGDSALYLCASSRGTSGEETQYFGPGTRLLVL.

This clonotype was recorded many times. The rearrangement links TRBV5-1 to TRBJ1-4; 8 positions match TRBD1. This CDR3 contains 14 residues. Germline V gene lookup returns CDR1 SGHRS and CDR2 YFSETQ. Trimming cost V 4 bases and J 4 bases; bases outside gene matches: 3. This CDR3 is CASSTGQGNEKLFF. For the CDR3, the DNA is TGCGCCAGCAGCACCGGACAGGGTAATGAAAAACTGTTTTTT.